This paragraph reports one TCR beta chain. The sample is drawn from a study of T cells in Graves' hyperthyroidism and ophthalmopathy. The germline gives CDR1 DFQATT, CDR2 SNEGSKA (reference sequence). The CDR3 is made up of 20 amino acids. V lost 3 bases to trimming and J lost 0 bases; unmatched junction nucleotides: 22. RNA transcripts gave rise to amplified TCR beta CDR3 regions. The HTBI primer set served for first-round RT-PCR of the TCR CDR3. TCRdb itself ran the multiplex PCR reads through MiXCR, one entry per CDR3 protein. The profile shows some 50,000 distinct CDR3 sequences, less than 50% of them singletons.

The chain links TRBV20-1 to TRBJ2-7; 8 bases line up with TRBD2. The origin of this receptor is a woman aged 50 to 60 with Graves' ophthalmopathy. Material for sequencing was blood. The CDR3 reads CSASARLGLVEDRISYEQYF. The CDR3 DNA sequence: TGCAGTGCTAGTGCTCGCCTGGGACTAGTCGAGGACCGTATCTCCTACGAGCAGTACTTC.